This T cell receptor (beta chain) came from a study of T cell repertoires in cytomegalovirus infection. At the level of the study: Indications came from public TCR beta signatures; they pointed to CMV infection and to a matching HLA type. Study outcomes and limitations: Cumulative frequency (of public TCR beta family members) identified carriers of CMV plus the relevant HLA. Dominating the ex vivo response were HLA-C-restricted CMV-specific TCR beta clonotypes.

TCRdb recomputed calls from the reads with MiXCR, one row per CDR3 protein. The table has around 530,000 distinct CDR3 sequences, more than 15% seen once. Germline loops: CDR1 MNHEY, CDR2 SVGEGT. This CDR3 spans 14 amino acids. V lost 6 bases and J lost 1, with 12 bases in between. The sample holds many counts of this clonotype. What it binds is unknown. The chain has TRBV6-2 or TRBV6-3 and TRBJ2-5, with D hard to call. This TCR was sampled from a human donor in good health (CMV status not recorded). Some clones in this sample may be carry-over from other donors' samples. Sequenced: CD8+ T cells from PBMCs. In DNA, the CDR3 is TGTGCCAGCAGCCCCGGACCGATCCAAGAGACCCAGTACTTC. Amino acid sequence: CASSPGPIQETQYF.